These 21 T cell receptor beta chains originate from one sample sequenced in a study of shared clonotypes between healthy human individuals. The assay was immunoSEQ multiplex PCR, and TCRdb's table has in-frame clones only and misses some. The sample holds 190,000 or so clones, approximately 92% seen once. Sequencing used naive CD4+ T cells sorted from blood. Regarding subset: CD45RA+ positively selected. These receptor sequences come from a woman in her twenties or thirties in good health.

The chain uses TRBV6-6 and TRBJ2-7; D gene ambiguous. V lost 4 bases, J lost 7 bases, and 8 bases lay in between. The CDR3 has 11 residues. CDR1 MNHNY and CDR2 SVGAGI come from the germline V gene (reference sequence). The CDR3 spells CASSSAKEQYF. The DNA for the CDR3 is TGTGCCAGCAGTTCCGCCAAGGAGCAGTACTTC.

This rearrangement joins TRBV5-4 to TRBJ2-6; 9 bases align to TRBD2. V was pared by 4 bases and J by 3 bases, with 8 bases of the junction left unmatched. The germline CDR1 and CDR2 sequences are SGHNT and YYREEE (reference sequence). The CDR3 has 17 residues. CDR3 sequence (DNA): TGTGCCAGCAGCGTAGCGGGAGAGGGTGGTGGGGCCAACGTCCTGACTTTC. This gives the protein CASSVAGEGGGANVLTF.

The J gene is TRBJ1-2, the V gene TRBV2; a weak D match, TRBD1 (5 bases). V was shortened by 6 bases and J by 8 bases, with 13 bases between the two germline ends. CDR3 length: 12 amino acids. Germline V gene data show CDR1 as SNHLY and CDR2 as FYNNEI. Here the CDR3 reads CASSAGLDGYTF. The DNA of the CDR3 is TGTGCCAGCAGCGCAGGGTTGGACGGCTACACCTTC.

This chain links TRBV5-1 with TRBJ1-3, with D unclear. The CDR3 loop spans 17 amino acids. V lost 0 bases to trimming and J lost 0 bases, with 13 bases between them. Germline V lookup: CDR1 SGHRS, CDR2 YFSETQ. The CDR3 region has the DNA TGCGCCAGCAGCTTGGAAGGTGGTTCGGACTCTGGAAACACCATATATTTT. It codes for CASSLEGGSDSGNTIYF. Full variable domain (remainder filled in from reference TRBV5-1 and TRBJ1-3): KAGVTQTPRYLIKTRGQQVTLSCSPISGHRSVSWYQQTPGQGLQFLFEYFSETQRNKGNFPGRFSGRQFSNSRSEMNVSTLELGDSALYLCASSLEGGSDSGNTIYFGEGSWLTVV.

This clone was observed once. The V and J genes are TRBV14 and TRBJ2-5, with 10 bases fitting TRBD2. Matching the DNA end better, TRBJ2-7 makes the J call doubtful. The V gene's germline CDR1 is SGHDN and CDR2 FVKESK. This CDR3 region has 20 residues. In DNA, the CDR3 is TGTGCCAGCAGCCAGGGGTTGCGGTTGCTAGCGGGAGTACTTTCCTACGAGCAGTACTTC. Protein: CASSQGLRLLAGVLSYEQYF.

The genes are TRBV30 and TRBJ2-3; possibly TRBD1 or TRBD2 for D (5 bases each). CDR3 size: 16 residues. Germline assignment: CDR1 GTSNPN and CDR2 SVGIG (reference sequence). V was cut by 1 base and J by 3 bases, with 17 bases left in between. The CDR3 loop reads CAWSEGTPTATDTQYF. The CDR3, as DNA: TGTGCCTGGAGTGAGGGGACGCCAACGGCTACAGATACGCAGTATTTT.

The chain carries TRBV25-1 and TRBJ2-1; the D gene is possibly TRBD2 (6 bases). Germline CDR1 is MGHDK and CDR2 is SYGVNS. The CDR3 contains 16 residues. The V end was cut by 4 bases, the J end by 7 bases, with 20 bases between. The CDR3 DNA sequence: TGTGCCAGCAGTGTGGCCAAGGCCGGGACTCGGAATGAGCAGTTCTTC. Translating it yields CASSVAKAGTRNEQFF.

V and J are TRBV30 and TRBJ2-7, with TRBD2 identical over 13 bases. Germline CDR1 is GTSNPN and CDR2 is SVGIG (reference sequence). This CDR3 has 14 residues. The junction had 4 bases not matched to a gene; V was cut back by 6 bases and J by 2 bases. CDR3 region: CACRTSGRTYEQYF. CDR3 bases: TGTGCCTGCCGGACTAGCGGGAGAACCTACGAGCAGTACTTC.

The rearrangement joins TRBV10-1 to TRBJ2-7; D not certain. Trimming pared 6 bases from V and 6 bases from J, leaving 18 bases between. The CDR3 runs to 14 residues. The germline V gene encodes CDR1 WNHNN and CDR2 SYGVQD (reference sequence). As DNA, the CDR3 is TGCGCCAGCAGCCGGACCGCCCTTGCCGGCGAGCAGTACTTC. Protein: CASSRTALAGEQYF.

The chain has TRBV7-9 and TRBJ2-1; 9 bases align to TRBD1. CDR3 length: 15 residues. Germline loops: CDR1 SEHNR, CDR2 FQNEAQ (reference sequence). V was clipped by 4 bases and J by 5 bases; unmatched bases: 6. This CDR3 reads CASSSRTGVDNEQFF. CDR3 DNA: TGTGCCAGCAGCTCCAGGACAGGGGTGGACAATGAGCAGTTCTTC.

The V and J genes are TRBV5-1 and TRBJ2-5; possibly TRBD1 or TRBD2 for D (5 bases each). CDR3 length: 11 residues. Germline CDR1 is SGHRS and CDR2 is YFSETQ. V was shortened by 0 bases and J by 12 bases, with 9 bases between the two germline ends. The CDR3 region is CASSLEGRKYF. The CDR3 DNA sequence: TGCGCCAGCAGCTTGGAGGGACGTAAGTACTTC.

V gene TRBV2 combines with J gene TRBJ1-2; the match to TRBD1 covers 7 bases. The CDR3 sequence is 14 residues long. The germline gives CDR1 SNHLY, CDR2 FYNNEI. V shed 4 bases and J 2 bases; nucleotides not matched to a gene: 4. The CDR3: CASSGRGENYGYTF. CDR3 nucleotides: TGTGCCAGCAGTGGCAGGGGGGAAAACTATGGCTACACCTTC. Complete variable domain (other parts from reference TRBV2 and TRBJ1-2): EPEVTQTPSHQVTQMGQEVILRCVPISNHLYFYWYRQILGQKVEFLVSFYNNEISEKSEIFDDQFSVERPDGSNFTLKIRSTKLEDSAMYFCASSGRGENYGYTFGSGTRLTVV.

The sample holds one count of this clone. The gene calls are TRBV5-1 and TRBJ1-1; D uncertain. This CDR3 has 14 amino acids. Looked up from germline, CDR1 is SGHRS and CDR2 is YFSETQ. The V gene lost 4 bases and the J gene lost 4 bases, with 14 bases spanning the gap. The chain's CDR3 is CASSLGLFSTEAFF. Here the CDR3 DNA reads TGCGCCAGCAGCCTGGGTTTGTTTTCCACTGAAGCTTTCTTT.

This sequence joins TRBV28 and TRBJ2-7; 8 nucleotides agree with TRBD1. This CDR3 spans 16 amino acids. From germline, CDR1 is MDHEN and CDR2 SYDVKM. The ends lost 2 bases at V and 4 bases at J; junction bases unmatched: 10. The CDR3 nucleotides are TGTGCCAGCAGTTTAATAACCGGGACAGGAACATACGAGCAGTACTTC. Its translation: CASSLITGTGTYEQYF.

The chain links TRBV7-9 to TRBJ2-1; 13 bases agree with TRBD2. Germline V gene lookup returns CDR1 SEHNR and CDR2 FQNEAQ (reference sequence). The junction had 7 bases not matched to a gene; V was cut back by 5 bases and J by 6 bases. The CDR3 loop spans 16 amino acids. CDR3 sequence reads: CASSPTSGRATNEQFF. CDR3 coding DNA: TGTGCCAGCAGCCCTACTAGCGGGAGGGCCACCAATGAGCAGTTCTTC.

The rearrangement joins TRBV2 to TRBJ1-5, with 8 bases that match TRBD1. With 6 bases clipped from V and 8 bases from J, the junction kept 12 bases outside the gene matches. Germline assignment: CDR1 SNHLY and CDR2 FYNNEI. This CDR3 region has 15 residues. The CDR3 bases are TGTGCCAGCAGCTCGACGGGACAGGCACTCGAGCCCCAGCATTTT. The encoded protein is CASSSTGQALEPQHF.

The V gene is TRBV6-1, the J gene TRBJ2-7, with a weak D call TRBD1 (6 bases). CDR1 and CDR2 from the germline V gene are MNHNS and SASEGT. The CDR3 length is 13 residues. Trimming took 4 bases from V and 4 from J, leaving 11 bases between them. The CDR3 nucleotides are TGTGCCAGCAGTGTAGAGGACAGTTACGAGCAGTACTTC. Translated: CASSVEDSYEQYF.

The chain combines TRBV5-1 with TRBJ1-1; D is ambiguous. Deletions cut 3 bases from V and 2 bases from J, with 14 bases between. The CDR3 totals 15 residues. Germline V gene sequence: CDR1 SGHRS, CDR2 YFSETQ. The CDR3, as DNA: TGCGCCAGCAGCTCTATGTGGGGAGGTAACACTGAAGCTTTCTTT. It is translated as CASSSMWGGNTEAFF.

V gene TRBV18 combines with J gene TRBJ2-7, with D perhaps matching TRBD1 (5 bases). This CDR3 contains 15 residues. CDR1 is KGHSH, CDR2 LQKENI, per germline. The germline V and J ends were trimmed by 3 bases and 0 bases, with 12 bases remaining between them. The CDR3 region has the DNA TGTGCCAGCTCACCGCAGGGTACAGTCTCCTACGAGCAGTACTTC. As protein: CASSPQGTVSYEQYF.

The rearrangement uses TRBV5-1 and TRBJ1-1; D is unclear. The CDR3 has 13 residues. The V gene's germline CDR1 is SGHRS and CDR2 YFSETQ. V was clipped by 1 base and J by 8 bases, with 12 bases between them. The CDR3 DNA reads TGCGCCAGCAGCTTGCCCTCATCCGGGGAAGCTTTCTTT. Its protein product is CASSLPSSGEAFF.

The CDR3 bases are TGTGCCAGCAGCTTAGTCGGATCGGTAACGGGCGCAGATACGCAGTATTTT. Amino acids: CASSLVGSVTGADTQYF. This chain connects TRBV7-2 to TRBJ2-3; D is undetermined. Trimming removed 1 base at V and 4 bases at J, with 18 bases between. CDR1 and CDR2 (germline): SGHTA, FQGNSA. There are 17 residues in the CDR3.